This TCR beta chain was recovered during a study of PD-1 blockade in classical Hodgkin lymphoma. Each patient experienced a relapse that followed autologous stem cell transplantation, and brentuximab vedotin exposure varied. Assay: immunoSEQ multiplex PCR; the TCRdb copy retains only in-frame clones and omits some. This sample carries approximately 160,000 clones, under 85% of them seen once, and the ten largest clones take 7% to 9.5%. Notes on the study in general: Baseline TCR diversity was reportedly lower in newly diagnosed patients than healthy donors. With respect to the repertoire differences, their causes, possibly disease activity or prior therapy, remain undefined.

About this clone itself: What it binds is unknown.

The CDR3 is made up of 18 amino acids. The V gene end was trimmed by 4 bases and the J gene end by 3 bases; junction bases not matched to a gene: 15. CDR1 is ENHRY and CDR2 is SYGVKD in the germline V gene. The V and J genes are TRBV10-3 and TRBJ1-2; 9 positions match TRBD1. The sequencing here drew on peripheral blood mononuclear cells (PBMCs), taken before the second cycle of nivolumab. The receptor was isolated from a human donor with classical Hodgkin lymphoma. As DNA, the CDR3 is TGTGCCATCAGTGGGGGACAGGGCGTGTCGTCCTTCGACTATGGCTACACCTTC. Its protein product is CAISGGQGVSSFDYGYTF.